The source of this T cell receptor beta chain is a study of PD-1 blockade in classical Hodgkin lymphoma. Study-level findings and limits: Diminished baseline TCR diversity has been reported in newly diagnosed patients relative to healthy donors. Repertoire differences have undefined causes, possibly disease activity or prior therapy. By C4D1, diversity of CD4+ TCRs had risen significantly, whereas that of CD8+ TCRs had not.

In the case of this clone: Its specificity is unknown.

The data were produced by immunoSEQ multiplex PCR, yet TCRdb's version contains in-frame clones alone and is incomplete. The profile shows about 97,000 clones, more than 85% of them singletons. Relapse was seen in all patients after autologous stem cell transplantation, and brentuximab vedotin exposure was variable. The source was peripheral blood mononuclear cells (PBMCs), collected before the second cycle of nivolumab. The TCR was taken from a human donor with classical Hodgkin lymphoma.

The chain's CDR3 is CASSLASSPYNEQFF. The CDR3 coding sequence is TGTGCCAGCAGCTTAGCGAGCTCCCCCTACAATGAGCAGTTCTTC. J is TRBJ2-1 and V is TRBV7-2; D unclear. V was cut by 0 bases and J by 2 bases, with 8 bases left in between. Germline-derived CDR1 and CDR2 are SGHTA and FQGNSA. There are 15 residues in the CDR3.